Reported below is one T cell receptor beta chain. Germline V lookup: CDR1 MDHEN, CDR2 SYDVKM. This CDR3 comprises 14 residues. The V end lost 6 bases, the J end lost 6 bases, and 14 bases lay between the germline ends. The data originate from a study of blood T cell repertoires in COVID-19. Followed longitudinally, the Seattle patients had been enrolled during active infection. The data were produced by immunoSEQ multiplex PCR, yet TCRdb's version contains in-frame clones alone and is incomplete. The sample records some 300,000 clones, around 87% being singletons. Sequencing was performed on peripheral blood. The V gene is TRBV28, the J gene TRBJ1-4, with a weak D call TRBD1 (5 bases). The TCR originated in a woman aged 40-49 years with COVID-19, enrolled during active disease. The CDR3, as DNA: TGTGCCAGCAGCCTCGGGACTGTGTATGAAAAACTGTTTTTT. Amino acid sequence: CASSLGTVYEKLFF.